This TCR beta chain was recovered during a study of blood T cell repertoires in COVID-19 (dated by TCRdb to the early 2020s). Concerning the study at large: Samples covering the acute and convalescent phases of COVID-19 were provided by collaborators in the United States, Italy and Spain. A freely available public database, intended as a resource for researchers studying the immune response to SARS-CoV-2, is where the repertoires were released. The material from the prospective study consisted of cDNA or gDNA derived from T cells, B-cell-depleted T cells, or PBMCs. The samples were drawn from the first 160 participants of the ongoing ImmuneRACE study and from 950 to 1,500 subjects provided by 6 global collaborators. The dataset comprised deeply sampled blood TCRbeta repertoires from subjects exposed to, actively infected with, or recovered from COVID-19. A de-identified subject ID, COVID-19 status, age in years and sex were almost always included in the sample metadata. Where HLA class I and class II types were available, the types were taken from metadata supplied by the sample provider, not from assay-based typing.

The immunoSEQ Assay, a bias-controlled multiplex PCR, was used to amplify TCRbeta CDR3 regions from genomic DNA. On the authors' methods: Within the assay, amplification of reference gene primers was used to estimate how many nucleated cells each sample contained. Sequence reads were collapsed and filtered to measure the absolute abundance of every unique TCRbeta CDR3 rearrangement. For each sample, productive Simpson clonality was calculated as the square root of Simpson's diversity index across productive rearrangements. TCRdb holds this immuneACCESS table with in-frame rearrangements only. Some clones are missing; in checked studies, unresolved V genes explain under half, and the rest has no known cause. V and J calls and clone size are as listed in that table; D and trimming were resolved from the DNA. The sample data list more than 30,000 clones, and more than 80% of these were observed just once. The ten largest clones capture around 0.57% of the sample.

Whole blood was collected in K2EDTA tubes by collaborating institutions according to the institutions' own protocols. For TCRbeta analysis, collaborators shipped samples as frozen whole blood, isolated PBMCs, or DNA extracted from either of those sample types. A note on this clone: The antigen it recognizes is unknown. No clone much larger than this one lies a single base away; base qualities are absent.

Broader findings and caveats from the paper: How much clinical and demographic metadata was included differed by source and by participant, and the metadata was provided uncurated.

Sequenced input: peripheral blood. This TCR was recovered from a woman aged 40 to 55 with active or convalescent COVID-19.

The CDR3 corresponds to CSARPTVEQYF. The sequenced DNA is TGCAGTGCTAGACCTACAGTCGAGCAGTACTTC. The V and J segments used are TRBV20-1 and TRBJ2-7, with the D segment identity uncertain. V drops 2 bases and J drops 6 bases, leaving 8 bases in between. In the germline V gene (reference sequence), CDR1 corresponds to DFQATT and CDR2 to SNEGSKA. Inclusive of the bounding cysteine and phenylalanine, the CDR3 is 11 residues long. Only the CDR3 portion is preserved as DNA: 33 bases, with reading frame beginning at the first base.